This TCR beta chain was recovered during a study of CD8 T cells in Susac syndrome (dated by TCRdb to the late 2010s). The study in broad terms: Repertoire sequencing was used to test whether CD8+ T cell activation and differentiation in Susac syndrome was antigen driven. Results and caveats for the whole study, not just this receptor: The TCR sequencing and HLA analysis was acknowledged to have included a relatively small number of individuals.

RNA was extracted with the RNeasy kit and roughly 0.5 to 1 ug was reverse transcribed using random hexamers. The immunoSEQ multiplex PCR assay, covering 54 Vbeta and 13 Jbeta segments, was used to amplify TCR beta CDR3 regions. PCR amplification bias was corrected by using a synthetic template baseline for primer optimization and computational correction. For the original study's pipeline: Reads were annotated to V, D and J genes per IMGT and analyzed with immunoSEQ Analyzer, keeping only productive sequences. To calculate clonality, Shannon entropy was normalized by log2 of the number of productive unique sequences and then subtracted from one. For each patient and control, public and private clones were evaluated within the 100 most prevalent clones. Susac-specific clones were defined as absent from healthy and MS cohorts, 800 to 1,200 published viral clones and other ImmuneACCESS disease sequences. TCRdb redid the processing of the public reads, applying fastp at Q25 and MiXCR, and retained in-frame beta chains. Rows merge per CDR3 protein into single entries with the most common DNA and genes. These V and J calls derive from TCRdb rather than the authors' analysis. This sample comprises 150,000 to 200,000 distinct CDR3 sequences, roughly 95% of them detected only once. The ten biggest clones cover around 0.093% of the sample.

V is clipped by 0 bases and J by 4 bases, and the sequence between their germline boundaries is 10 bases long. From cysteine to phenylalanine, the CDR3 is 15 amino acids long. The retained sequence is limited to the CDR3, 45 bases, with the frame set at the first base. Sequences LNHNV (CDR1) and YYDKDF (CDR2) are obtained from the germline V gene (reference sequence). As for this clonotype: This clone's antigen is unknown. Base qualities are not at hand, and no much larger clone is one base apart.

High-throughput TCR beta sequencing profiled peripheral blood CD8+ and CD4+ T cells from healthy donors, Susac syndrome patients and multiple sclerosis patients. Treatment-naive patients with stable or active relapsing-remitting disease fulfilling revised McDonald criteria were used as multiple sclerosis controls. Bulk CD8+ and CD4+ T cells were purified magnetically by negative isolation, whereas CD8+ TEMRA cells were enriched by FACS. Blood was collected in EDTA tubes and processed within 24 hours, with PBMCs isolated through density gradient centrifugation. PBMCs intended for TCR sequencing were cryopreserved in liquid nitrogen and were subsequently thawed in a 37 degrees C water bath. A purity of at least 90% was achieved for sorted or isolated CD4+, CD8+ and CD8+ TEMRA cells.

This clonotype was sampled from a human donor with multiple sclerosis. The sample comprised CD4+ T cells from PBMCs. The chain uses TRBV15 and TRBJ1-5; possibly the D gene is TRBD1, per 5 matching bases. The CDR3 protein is CATSRDLGGNQPQHF. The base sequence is TGTGCCACCAGCAGAGATCTGGGGGGAAATCAGCCCCAGCATTTT.